This T cell receptor beta chain was sequenced during a study of cytomegalovirus exposure and HLA in healthy donors. Turning to the study itself: Unique TCR beta sequences numbering 117 million came from around 180 million T cells in an earlier analysis.

Regarding the study as a whole: Donor immune exposure was known only as CMV serostatus.

Amplification used 60 Vbeta primers and 13 Jbeta primers. TCRdb keeps only in-frame clones here, not all; method: immunoSEQ multiplex PCR. This sample has around 170,000 clones, with roughly three quarters found just once. The CDR3 extends over 15 amino acids. Germline V gene data show CDR1 as MNHEY and CDR2 as SVGAGI. V was shortened by 4 bases and J by 5 bases, with 17 bases between the two germline ends. As concerns this clone: Antigen: not known.

The origin of this receptor is a woman aged 40 to 50 in good health and CMV-seropositive. The specimen sequenced was PBMCs. The chain joins TRBV6-5 to TRBJ1-2; D perhaps matches TRBD1 (6 bases). The CDR3 coding sequence is TGTGCCAGCAGTTCCCATACAGGGATAGGGTATGGCTACACCTTC. This translates into CASSSHTGIGYGYTF.